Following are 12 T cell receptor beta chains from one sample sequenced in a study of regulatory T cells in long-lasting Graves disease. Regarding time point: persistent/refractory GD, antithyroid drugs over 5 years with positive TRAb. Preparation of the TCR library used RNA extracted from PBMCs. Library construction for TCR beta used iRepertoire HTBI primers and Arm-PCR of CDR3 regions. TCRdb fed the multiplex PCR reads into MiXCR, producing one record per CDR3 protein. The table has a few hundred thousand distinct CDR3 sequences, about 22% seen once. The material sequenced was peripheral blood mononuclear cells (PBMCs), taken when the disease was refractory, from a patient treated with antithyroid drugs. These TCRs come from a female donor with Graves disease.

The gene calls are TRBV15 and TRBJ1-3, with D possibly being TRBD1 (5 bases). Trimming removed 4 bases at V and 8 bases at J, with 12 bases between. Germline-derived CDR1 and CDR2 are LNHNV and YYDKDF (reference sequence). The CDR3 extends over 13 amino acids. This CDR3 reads CATSIDTGDTIYF. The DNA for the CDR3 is TGTGCCACCAGCATAGATACGGGGGACACCATATATTTT.

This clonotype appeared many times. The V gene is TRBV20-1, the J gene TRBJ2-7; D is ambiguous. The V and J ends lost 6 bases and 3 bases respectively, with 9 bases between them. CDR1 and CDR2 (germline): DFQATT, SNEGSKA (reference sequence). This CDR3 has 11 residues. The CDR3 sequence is CSALLFYEQYF. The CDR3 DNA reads TGCAGTGCCCTCCTTTTCTACGAGCAGTACTTC.

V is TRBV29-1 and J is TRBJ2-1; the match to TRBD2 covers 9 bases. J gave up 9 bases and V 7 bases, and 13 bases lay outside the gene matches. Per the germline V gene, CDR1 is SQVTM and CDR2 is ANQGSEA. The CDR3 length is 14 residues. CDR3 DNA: TGCAGCGGATATCGCGGGGGGGCAGCCAGTGAGCAGTTCTTC. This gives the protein CSGYRGGAASEQFF.

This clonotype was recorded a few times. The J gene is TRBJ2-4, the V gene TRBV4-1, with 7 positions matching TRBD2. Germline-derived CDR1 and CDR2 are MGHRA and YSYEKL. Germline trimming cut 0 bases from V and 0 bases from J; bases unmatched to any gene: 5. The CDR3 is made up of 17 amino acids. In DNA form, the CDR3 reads TGCGCCAGCAGCCAAGAGTTAGCGGGCTTAGCCAAAAACATTCAGTACTTC. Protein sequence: CASSQELAGLAKNIQYF.

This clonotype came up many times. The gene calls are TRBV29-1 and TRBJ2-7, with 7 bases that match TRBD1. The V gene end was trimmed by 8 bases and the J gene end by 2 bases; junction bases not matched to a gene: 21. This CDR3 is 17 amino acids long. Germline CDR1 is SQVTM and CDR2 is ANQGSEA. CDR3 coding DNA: TGCAGCTTGCACGGTCCGCAACTGACAGGGTGGGCCTACGAGCAGTACTTC. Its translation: CSLHGPQLTGWAYEQYF.

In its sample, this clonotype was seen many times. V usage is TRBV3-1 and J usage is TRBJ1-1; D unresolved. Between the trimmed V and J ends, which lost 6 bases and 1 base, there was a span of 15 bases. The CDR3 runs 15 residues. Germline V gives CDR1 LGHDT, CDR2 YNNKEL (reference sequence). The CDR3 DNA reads TGTGCCAGCAGAGCATTACAACCCCAGAACACTGAAGCTTTCTTT. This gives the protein CASRALQPQNTEAFF.

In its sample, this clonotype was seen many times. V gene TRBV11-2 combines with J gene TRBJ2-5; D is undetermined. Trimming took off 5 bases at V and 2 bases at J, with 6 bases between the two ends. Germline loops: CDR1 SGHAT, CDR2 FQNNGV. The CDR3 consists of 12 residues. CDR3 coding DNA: TGTGCCAGCAGCCCCGCTCAAGAGACCCAGTACTTC. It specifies CASSPAQETQYF.

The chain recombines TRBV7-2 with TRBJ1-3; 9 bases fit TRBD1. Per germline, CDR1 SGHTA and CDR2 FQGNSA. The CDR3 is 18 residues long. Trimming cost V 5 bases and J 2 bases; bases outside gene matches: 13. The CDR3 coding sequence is TGTGCCAGCAGCACTATCCTGGGACAGGGTACGGCTGGAAACACCATATATTTT. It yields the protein CASSTILGQGTAGNTIYF. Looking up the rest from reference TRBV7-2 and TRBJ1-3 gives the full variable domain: GAGVSQSPSNKVTEKGKDVELRCDPISGHTALYWYRQSLGQGLEFLIYFQGNSAPDKSGLPSDRFSAERTGGSVSTLTIQRTQQEDSAVYLCASSTILGQGTAGNTIYFGEGSWLTVV.

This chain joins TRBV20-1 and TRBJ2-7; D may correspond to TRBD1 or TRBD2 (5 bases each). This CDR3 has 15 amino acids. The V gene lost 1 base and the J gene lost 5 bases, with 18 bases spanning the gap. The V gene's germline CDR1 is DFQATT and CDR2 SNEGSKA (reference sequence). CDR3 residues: CSARGGGLAPHEQYF. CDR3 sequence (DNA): TGCAGTGCTAGAGGGGGCGGGCTGGCCCCCCACGAGCAGTACTTC.

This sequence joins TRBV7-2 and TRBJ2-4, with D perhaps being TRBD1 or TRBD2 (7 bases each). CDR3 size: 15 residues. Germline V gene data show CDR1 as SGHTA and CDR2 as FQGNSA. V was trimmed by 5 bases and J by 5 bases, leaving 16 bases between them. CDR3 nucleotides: TGTGCCAGCAGCGTGCTGCAGGGGGGGCAAAACATTCAGTACTTC. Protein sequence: CASSVLQGGQNIQYF.

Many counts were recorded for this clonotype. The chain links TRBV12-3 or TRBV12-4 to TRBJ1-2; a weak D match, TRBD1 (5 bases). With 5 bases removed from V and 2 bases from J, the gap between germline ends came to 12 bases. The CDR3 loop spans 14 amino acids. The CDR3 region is CASSVGVNNYGYTF. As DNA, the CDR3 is TGTGCCAGCAGTGTGGGGGTAAACAACTATGGCTACACCTTC.

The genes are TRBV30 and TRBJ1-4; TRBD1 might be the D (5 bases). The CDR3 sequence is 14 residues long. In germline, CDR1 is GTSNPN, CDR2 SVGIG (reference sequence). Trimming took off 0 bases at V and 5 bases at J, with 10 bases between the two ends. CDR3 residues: CAWSVGHTNEKLFF. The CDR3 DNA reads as TGTGCCTGGAGTGTAGGACACACAAATGAAAAACTGTTTTTT.